A single sample gave rise to the 10 T cell receptor beta chains below, sequenced in a study of radiation and T cells in renal cell carcinoma (TCRdb year 2020). The intended sense of this specimen's time point label: blood 2 weeks post-SBRT. Sample treatment or condition, as interpreted from the label and publication: 15 Gy SBRT to primary tumor, nephrectomy 4 weeks later. Libraries were made using the immunoSEQ multiplex PCR assay. TCRdb retrieved this table from immuneACCESS and kept in-frame rearrangements only. Not all clones are present; in checked studies, unresolved V genes account for under half, and no reason is known for the remainder. A total of 100,000 to 150,000 clones appear in this sample, around 81% of them only once. The ten top clones hold approximately 5% of the sample. The sequencing here drew on blood, taken from a patient whose treatment included radiotherapy and nephrectomy. All receptors come from a man aged 50 or older with renal cell carcinoma.

V usage is TRBV19 and J usage is TRBJ1-2; no clear D. The CDR3 is 14 amino acids. From germline, CDR1 is LNHDA and CDR2 SQIVND (reference sequence). With 2 bases removed from V and 1 base from J, the gap between germline ends came to 8 bases. This CDR3 is CASSITSHNYGYTF. The CDR3 DNA sequence: TGTGCCAGTAGTATAACGTCACATAACTATGGCTACACCTTC.

This clone has a handful of counts. This chain connects TRBV7-2 to TRBJ1-1; 7 positions match TRBD1. The CDR3 runs 14 residues. Trimming at V came to 6 bases and at J to 3 bases, leaving 7 bases not matched to a gene. CDR1 and CDR2 (germline): SGHTA, FQGNSA. Here the CDR3 reads CASSSTGVYTEAFF. In DNA, the CDR3 is TGTGCCAGCAGTTCAACAGGGGTCTACACTGAAGCTTTCTTT. Filled out from reference TRBV7-2 and TRBJ1-1, the complete variable domain reads GAGVSQSPSNKVTEKGKDVELRCDPISGHTALYWYRQSLGQGLEFLIYFQGNSAPDKSGLPSDRFSAERTGGSVSTLTIQRTQQEDSAVYLCASSSTGVYTEAFFGQGTRLTVV.

This clone was found many times. V usage is TRBV29-1 and J usage is TRBJ1-5, with D perhaps matching TRBD1 (5 bases). V was pared by 4 bases and J by 5 bases, with 9 bases between. Per germline, CDR1 SQVTM and CDR2 ANQGSEA. This CDR3 is built from 12 residues. The CDR3 DNA reads TGCAGCGTTGCCGGGGCCCATCAGCCCCAGCATTTT. Amino acid sequence: CSVAGAHQPQHF.

This rearrangement joins TRBV19 to TRBJ2-7; TRBD1 aligns across 8 bases. Per the germline V gene, CDR1 is LNHDA and CDR2 is SQIVND (reference sequence). The V gene end was trimmed by 3 bases and the J gene end by 0 bases; junction bases not matched to a gene: 1. The CDR3 extends over 14 amino acids. CDR3 nucleotide sequence: TGTGCCAGTAGTATCAGGGGGCTCTCCTACGAGCAGTACTTC. Its protein is CASSIRGLSYEQYF.

The chain is built from TRBV19 and TRBJ2-6; 8 positions match TRBD1. V lost 4 bases to trimming and J lost 0 bases; unmatched junction nucleotides: 5. The CDR3 spans 17 residues. CDR1 is LNHDA, CDR2 SQIVND, per germline (reference sequence). The CDR3 region has the DNA TGTGCCAGTAGTAAGAACAGGGGGAGCTCTGGGGCCAACGTCCTGACTTTC. It specifies CASSKNRGSSGANVLTF. The full variable domain, in which reference TRBV19 and TRBJ2-6 provide the parts outside the CDR3, is DGGITQSPKYLFRKEGQNVTLSCEQNLNHDAMYWYRQDPGQGLRLIYYSQIVNDFQKGDIAEGYSVSREKKESFPLTVTSAQKNPTAFYLCASSKNRGSSGANVLTFGAGSRLTVL.

This clone was detected once. One end of the junction varies from germline; a read error may be responsible. This rearrangement joins TRBV7-2 to TRBJ2-1; D is ambiguous. The germline CDR1 and CDR2 sequences are SGHTA and FQGNSA. The length of the CDR3 is 8 residues. The CDR3: CASSLYLF. As DNA, the CDR3 is TGTGCCAGCAGCTTATATCTCTTC.

The chain employs TRBV27 and TRBJ1-1, with a tentative D call TRBD1 (6 bases). The CDR3 is 15 residues long. Germline V gene sequence: CDR1 MNHEY, CDR2 SMNVEV (reference sequence). V was pared by 2 bases and J by 1 base, with 11 bases between. The CDR3 DNA is TGTGCCAGCAGTTTAATGGGGGCCGGGAACACTGAAGCTTTCTTT. This encodes CASSLMGAGNTEAFF.

This clone has just one count. DNA for the CDR3: TGCGCCAGCAGCCAAGATAAAGGGGGCTACACCTTC. Protein sequence: CASSQDKGGYTF. The chain combines TRBV4-3 with TRBJ1-2; D is unresolved. With 0 bases removed from V and 8 bases from J, the gap between germline ends came to 7 bases. This CDR3 region has 12 residues. Germline values: CDR1 LGHNA, CDR2 YSLEER.

V and J are TRBV2 and TRBJ2-7, with TRBD1 matching over 11 bases. V dropped 6 bases and J dropped 0; count of bases not matched to a gene: 4. The CDR3 sequence is 15 residues long. Germline-derived CDR1 and CDR2 are SNHLY and FYNNEI. The CDR3 nucleotides are TGTGCCAGCAGGGGGACAGGGGGGGCCTCCTACGAGCAGTACTTC. This gives the protein CASRGTGGASYEQYF.

The chain joins TRBV14 to TRBJ1-1, with a tentative D call TRBD1 (5 bases). With 1 base removed from V and 1 base from J, the gap between germline ends came to 22 bases. The CDR3 runs to 19 residues. Per germline, CDR1 SGHDN and CDR2 FVKESK. This CDR3 reads CASSQAENRGRGTNTEAFF. The CDR3 DNA reads as TGTGCCAGCAGCCAAGCGGAAAACCGAGGTAGAGGGACGAACACTGAAGCTTTCTTT.